This entry lists 27 T cell receptor beta chains sequenced from one sample in a study of T cell repertoires in cytomegalovirus infection. From the reads, TCRdb called clonotypes with MiXCR, one entry per CDR3 protein. The sample has hundreds of thousands of distinct CDR3 sequences, 20% to 30% seen once; the top ten hold less than 10%. The source material was CD8+ T cells from PBMCs. All receptors derive from a human donor in good health (CMV status not recorded). Some clones in this sample may be carry-over from other donors' samples.

This clonotype has more than one count but fewer than ten. The chain has TRBV7-9 and TRBJ2-1, with D maybe TRBD1 (6 bases). The V end lost 5 bases, the J end lost 7 bases, and 15 bases lay between the germline ends. The germline gives CDR1 SEHNR, CDR2 FQNEAQ (reference sequence). This CDR3 has 14 amino acids. The chain's CDR3 is CASSPVLTGNEQFF. DNA for the CDR3: TGTGCCAGCAGCCCGGTACTTACAGGGAATGAGCAGTTCTTC.

This clonotype was seen a single time. The chain uses TRBV27 and TRBJ2-7, with 10 bases lining up with TRBD2. The V gene end was trimmed by 5 bases and the J gene end by 6 bases; junction bases not matched to a gene: 7. The CDR3 covers 14 residues. Germline V gene sequence: CDR1 MNHEY, CDR2 SMNVEV (reference sequence). The CDR3 DNA is TGTGCCAGCAGTCTGAGCGGGGGGGTCCTCGAGCAGTACTTC. Translating gives CASSLSGGVLEQYF.

This clonotype was detected ten times or more. One end of the junction does not line up with germline, which may come from a read error. This chain joins TRBV28 and TRBJ2-1; 9 bases line up with TRBD2. This CDR3 has 16 amino acids. Germline V gene data show CDR1 as MDHEN and CDR2 as SYDVKM. CDR3 sequence reads: CASSPLSGGPYSEQFF. The CDR3 DNA reads TGTGCCAGCAGCCCCCTTAGCGGGGGACCCTACAGTGAGCAGTTCTTC.

This clonotype was detected ten times or more. V and J are TRBV7-2 and TRBJ1-2; D unresolved. Trimming shortened V by 1 base and J by 2 bases, and 23 bases separated the two germline ends. Germline V CDR1 and CDR2: SGHTA, FQGNSA. This CDR3 is 19 amino acids long. The CDR3 is CASSLDGRPVRLLNYGYTF. In nucleotides, the CDR3 is TGTGCCAGCAGCTTAGACGGGAGACCGGTTAGACTCCTAAACTATGGCTACACCTTC.

The V call is TRBV7-9, the J call TRBJ1-5; tentatively, D is TRBD1 (5 bases). The germline V gene has CDR1 SEHNR and CDR2 FQNEAQ (reference sequence). The CDR3 runs to 15 residues. V was cut by 4 bases and J by 4 bases, with 14 bases left in between. The CDR3 loop is CASSSYGGVNQPQHF. For the CDR3, the DNA is TGTGCCAGCAGCTCCTACGGGGGGGTGAATCAGCCCCAGCATTTT. The variable domain in full, with the rest retrieved from reference TRBV7-9 and TRBJ1-5, is DTGVSQNPRHKITKRGQNVTFRCDPISEHNRLYWYRQTLGQGPEFLTYFQNEAQLEKSRLLSDRFSAERPKGSFSTLEIQRTEQGDSAMYLCASSSYGGVNQPQHFGDGTRLSIL.

The V gene is TRBV5-1, the J gene TRBJ1-4; TRBD1 agrees at 7 bases. Germline CDR1 reads SGHRS; CDR2 reads YFSETQ. Germline trimming cut 0 bases from V and 6 bases from J; bases unmatched to any gene: 5. The CDR3 totals 15 residues. The CDR3 spells CASSLGTGDYEKLFF. CDR3 DNA: TGCGCCAGCAGCTTGGGGACAGGAGATTATGAAAAACTGTTTTTT.

This clonotype has at least ten counts. This rearrangement joins TRBV28 to TRBJ2-2, with 7 bases that match TRBD1. Trimming at V came to 6 bases and at J to 8 bases, leaving 15 bases not matched to a gene. In germline, CDR1 is MDHEN, CDR2 SYDVKM. This CDR3 comprises 16 residues. DNA for the CDR3: TGTGCCAGCAGGAGAGGTCGAAGGGGGCTATCAGGGGAGCTGTTTTTT. Translation: CASRRGRRGLSGELFF. The full variable domain, rest sourced from reference TRBV28 and TRBJ2-2, is DVKVTQSSRYLVKRTGEKVFLECVQDMDHENMFWYRQDPGLGLRLIYFSYDVKMKEKGDIPEGYSVSREKKERFSLILESASTNQTSMYLCASRRGRRGLSGELFFGEGSRLTVL.

Only one count was recorded for this clonotype. This chain connects TRBV6-2 or TRBV6-3 to TRBJ1-1; D unresolved. V was trimmed by 6 bases and J by 0 bases, leaving 8 bases between them. Germline CDR1 is MNHEY and CDR2 is SVGEGT. The CDR3 sequence is 13 residues long. This chain's CDR3 is CASRRRLNTEAFF. For the CDR3, the DNA is TGTGCCAGCAGACGCAGATTGAACACTGAAGCTTTCTTT.

This clonotype was found many times. The CDR3 coding sequence is TGTGCCAGCAGCTATTACGGACAGACGAACACCGGGGAGCTGTTTTTT. Its protein product is CASSYYGQTNTGELFF. V and J are TRBV5-6 and TRBJ2-2; possibly TRBD1 for D (6 bases). This CDR3 has 16 amino acids. The V gene lost 3 bases and the J gene lost 0 bases, with 12 bases spanning the gap. Looked up from germline, CDR1 is SGHDT and CDR2 is YYEEEE.

This clonotype was detected only a few times. The genes are TRBV6-5 and TRBJ2-3; no clear D. CDR3 length: 16 residues. V lost 2 bases to trimming and J lost 0 bases, with 12 bases between them. The germline V gene has CDR1 MNHEY and CDR2 SVGAGI. The CDR3 DNA follows: TGTGCCAGCAGTTACAACGGCTTTCTCAGCACAGATACGCAGTATTTT. Its translation is CASSYNGFLSTDTQYF.

This clonotype was detected many times. V is TRBV7-8 and J is TRBJ2-5; weak D call: TRBD1 (7 bases). This CDR3 comprises 16 residues. Germline CDR1 SGHVS, CDR2 FQNEAQ. V lost 8 bases and J lost 1, with 20 bases in between. The CDR3 DNA follows: TGTGCCAGCTTGGGACGGGAGACAGGGTCCCAAGAGACCCAGTACTTC. This encodes CASLGRETGSQETQYF.

The chain carries TRBV14 and TRBJ2-2; the D is unclear. The V and J ends lost 3 bases and 1 base respectively, with 6 bases between them. There are 14 residues in the CDR3. Germline V lookup: CDR1 SGHDN, CDR2 FVKESK. The CDR3 protein is CASSQFRNTGELFF. CDR3 coding DNA: TGTGCCAGCAGCCAGTTCAGGAACACCGGGGAGCTGTTTTTT. The full variable domain, with the rest looked up from reference TRBV14 and TRBJ2-2, is EAGVTQFPSHSVIEKGQTVTLRCDPISGHDNLYWYRRVMGKEIKFLLHFVKESKQDESGMPNNRFLAERTGGTYSTLKVQPAELEDSGVYFCASSQFRNTGELFFGEGSRLTVL.

This clonotype was recorded many times. The CDR3 DNA reads TGTGCCAGCAGTTTAAGACTGGGGTCCAACAATGAGCAGTTCTTC. It is translated as CASSLRLGSNNEQFF. The rearrangement links TRBV12-3 or TRBV12-4 to TRBJ2-1; D gene unclear. The CDR3 covers 15 residues. V lost 2 bases and J 5 bases, leaving 13 bases between the germline ends.

This sequence joins TRBV7-2 and TRBJ1-2; D uncertain. Germline-derived CDR1 and CDR2 are SGHTA and FQGNSA. The CDR3 is made up of 14 amino acids. V dropped 5 bases and J dropped 3 bases, with 13 bases sitting between them. The CDR3 DNA reads as TGTGCCAGCAGCCCCTCGGAAGGCCACTATGGCTACACCTTC. It encodes CASSPSEGHYGYTF.

This clonotype was seen many times. The rearrangement joins TRBV7-8 to TRBJ2-5, with unresolved D. The CDR3 is 17 residues long. V lost 5 bases and J 0 bases, leaving 19 bases between the germline ends. The germline V gene has CDR1 SGHVS and CDR2 FQNEAQ. This chain's CDR3 is CASSPTIGRTNQETQYF. CDR3 DNA sequence: TGTGCCAGCAGCCCCACTATCGGACGGACCAACCAAGAGACCCAGTACTTC.

The chain uses TRBV7-9 and TRBJ2-7, with 7 bases fitting TRBD2. Germline-derived CDR1 and CDR2 are SEHNR and FQNEAQ (reference sequence). The V segment lost 10 bases and the J segment 0 bases; nucleotides outside the gene matches: 12. The CDR3 totals 15 residues. CDR3 in amino acids: CATLSEGGFSYEQYF. The CDR3 DNA is TGTGCCACCCTATCAGAGGGAGGGTTCTCCTACGAGCAGTACTTC. The full variable domain, rest sourced from reference TRBV7-9 and TRBJ2-7, is DTGVSQNPRHKITKRGQNVTFRCDPISEHNRLYWYRQTLGQGPEFLTYFQNEAQLEKSRLLSDRFSAERPKGSFSTLEIQRTEQGDSAMYLCATLSEGGFSYEQYFGPGTRLTVT.

There are a few counts of this clonotype. This rearrangement joins TRBV2 to TRBJ1-1; tentative D call: TRBD1 (6 bases). The CDR3 loop spans 17 amino acids. Trimming removed 8 bases from V and 0 bases from J, with 22 bases in between. The V gene's germline CDR1 is SNHLY and CDR2 FYNNEI. DNA of the CDR3: TGTGCCAGCCGCCCTCGAGGGGGGCCCTCTATGAACACTGAAGCTTTCTTT. Protein sequence: CASRPRGGPSMNTEAFF. Based on the CDR3 plus reference TRBV2 and TRBJ1-1, the full variable domain is EPEVTQTPSHQVTQMGQEVILRCVPISNHLYFYWYRQILGQKVEFLVSFYNNEISEKSEIFDDQFSVERPDGSNFTLKIRSTKLEDSAMYFCASRPRGGPSMNTEAFFGQGTRLTVV.

This clonotype appeared many times. The chain employs TRBV7-9 and TRBJ1-2; D unclear. This CDR3 contains 14 residues. The ends were cut back, 2 bases at V and 4 bases at J, with 11 bases in the middle. Germline V CDR1 and CDR2: SEHNR, FQNEAQ (reference sequence). CDR3 region: CASSLREETYGYTF. The CDR3 DNA follows: TGTGCCAGCAGCTTACGTGAGGAAACCTATGGCTACACCTTC.

In this sample, this clonotype turned up a few times. This chain links TRBV20-1 with TRBJ2-1; 7 positions agree with TRBD1. V was pared by 1 base and J by 0 bases, with 6 bases of the junction left unmatched. The CDR3 runs to 16 residues. Germline CDR1 reads DFQATT; CDR2 reads SNEGSKA (reference sequence). Written as DNA, the CDR3 is TGCAGTGCTAGAGCCCGACAGGGTTTCTCCTACAATGAGCAGTTCTTC. Translated, it gives CSARARQGFSYNEQFF.

In its sample, this clonotype was seen many times. This chain links TRBV7-9 with TRBJ2-7; D is unresolved. V was shortened by 3 bases and J by 2 bases, with 11 bases between the two germline ends. The CDR3 length is 14 residues. Germline V gives CDR1 SEHNR, CDR2 FQNEAQ (reference sequence). For the CDR3, the DNA is TGTGCCAGCAGCTTTTCCCTGGTCCCCTACGAGCAGTACTTC. It yields the protein CASSFSLVPYEQYF.

The V call is TRBV6-2 or TRBV6-3, the J call TRBJ2-2; 9 bases agree with TRBD1. Germline values: CDR1 MNHEY, CDR2 SVGEGT. Trimming removed 1 base from V and 9 bases from J; junction bases left unmatched: 3. This CDR3 contains 14 residues. The CDR3 loop is CASSYWTGARELFF. The DNA of the CDR3 is TGTGCCAGCAGTTACTGGACAGGGGCCAGGGAGCTGTTTTTT.

The CDR3 DNA reads TGCAGTGCTAGTGAAGTGGGCTACGAGCAGTACGTC. Residues: CSASEVGYEQYV. The chain joins TRBV20-1 to TRBJ2-7; D is ambiguous. Germline loops: CDR1 DFQATT, CDR2 SNEGSKA (reference sequence). The CDR3 is made up of 12 amino acids. V was cut by 3 bases and J by 3 bases, with 9 bases left in between.

In its sample, this clonotype was seen many times. The V gene is TRBV7-9, the J gene TRBJ2-1, with TRBD1 matching 7 bases. Germline CDR1 and CDR2: SEHNR and FQNEAQ (reference sequence). The trim removed 4 bases at V and 6 bases at J, leaving 9 bases unmatched. The CDR3 spans 15 residues. The CDR3 loop is CASSSRGGAPNEQFF. Here the CDR3 DNA reads TGTGCCAGCAGCTCCCGAGGGGGCGCTCCCAATGAGCAGTTCTTC.

V and J are TRBV19 and TRBJ1-1; D is undetermined. The CDR3 has 13 amino acids. V lost 7 bases to trimming and J lost 2 bases, with 11 bases between them. Germline assignment: CDR1 LNHDA and CDR2 SQIVND (reference sequence). CDR3 DNA sequence: TGTGCCAGTAAGAAGGGCCGCAACACTGAAGCTTTCTTT. It is translated as CASKKGRNTEAFF.

This clonotype was picked up many times. The chain has TRBV7-2 and TRBJ1-4, with a tentative D call TRBD1 (5 bases). V lost 1 base, J lost 14 bases, and 17 bases lay in between. Germline-derived CDR1 and CDR2 are SGHTA and FQGNSA. The CDR3 runs 14 residues. The CDR3 DNA reads as TGTGCCAGCAGCTTAGGTAAAGGTTCTCGGGGCCTGTTTTTT. Translation: CASSLGKGSRGLFF.

This chain connects TRBV19 to TRBJ2-7; D is unresolved. V dropped 3 bases and J dropped 5 bases, with 11 bases sitting between them. This CDR3 contains 13 residues. Looked up from germline, CDR1 is LNHDA and CDR2 is SQIVND (reference sequence). CDR3 residues: CASSILPRNEQYF. CDR3 DNA sequence: TGTGCCAGTAGTATCCTACCACGTAACGAGCAGTACTTC. The full variable domain, rest sourced from reference TRBV19 and TRBJ2-7, is DGGITQSPKYLFRKEGQNVTLSCEQNLNHDAMYWYRQDPGQGLRLIYYSQIVNDFQKGDIAEGYSVSREKKESFPLTVTSAQKNPTAFYLCASSILPRNEQYFGPGTRLTVT.

The sample holds a few counts of this clonotype. Here the CDR3 DNA reads TGCAGCGTTGAAATAATGGATGGAAACACCATATATTTT. It translates to CSVEIMDGNTIYF. The rearrangement uses TRBV29-1 and TRBJ1-3, with D hard to call. This CDR3 spans 13 amino acids. Trimming pared 2 bases from V and 3 bases from J, leaving 8 bases between. The germline V gene has CDR1 SQVTM and CDR2 ANQGSEA.